This entry describes one T cell receptor (beta chain). Germline CDR1 MDHEN, CDR2 SYDVKM. The CDR3 loop spans 12 amino acids. V shed 11 bases, J shed 3 bases, and the junction held 7 bases outside the gene matches. These data come from a study of cytomegalovirus exposure and HLA in healthy donors. PCR was performed using 60 Vbeta and 13 Jbeta primers. Assay used: immunoSEQ multiplex PCR; TCRdb lists only in-frame clones, some missing. The repertoire consists of 84,000 or so clones, with about three quarters occurring once and the leading ten covering roughly 2%. This clonotype was obtained from a boy younger than 18 in good health and CMV-seronegative. Sequenced material: PBMCs. The rearrangement joins TRBV28 to TRBJ2-7, with TRBD2 matching 7 bases. The CDR3 sequence: CAGGDNYYEQYF. CDR3 sequence (DNA): TGTGCCGGGGGGGATAACTACTACGAGCAGTACTTC.